This T cell receptor beta chain was sequenced during a study of blood T cell repertoires in COVID-19. Turning to the study itself: From the United States, Italy and Spain came samples of acute and convalescent COVID-19.

Worth noting for this clone: A read error may produce the germline difference seen at one junction end.

As handled by the study authors: Amplification of reference gene primers was used by the study to estimate nucleated cell counts. Generated by immunoSEQ multiplex PCR, the TCRdb table keeps only in-frame clones and is missing some. The V and J calls and the clone size are those of that table, but D and trimming were determined from the DNA. The sample gives roughly 280,000 clones, approximately 90% of which show up once; 2.5% to 3% is in the top ten. This CDR3 comprises 15 residues. The germline V gene encodes CDR1 SGDLS and CDR2 YYNGEE. The origin of this receptor is a man in his forties who had been exposed to COVID-19. The J gene is TRBJ2-6, the V gene TRBV9; D perhaps matches TRBD2 (7 bases). The sample consisted of PBMCs or T cells enriched from blood (not recorded which). The chain's CDR3 is CASSPHEGGVNVLTF. The CDR3 nucleotides read TGTGCCAGCAGCCCCCATGAAGGGGGGGTCAACGTCCTGACTTTC.